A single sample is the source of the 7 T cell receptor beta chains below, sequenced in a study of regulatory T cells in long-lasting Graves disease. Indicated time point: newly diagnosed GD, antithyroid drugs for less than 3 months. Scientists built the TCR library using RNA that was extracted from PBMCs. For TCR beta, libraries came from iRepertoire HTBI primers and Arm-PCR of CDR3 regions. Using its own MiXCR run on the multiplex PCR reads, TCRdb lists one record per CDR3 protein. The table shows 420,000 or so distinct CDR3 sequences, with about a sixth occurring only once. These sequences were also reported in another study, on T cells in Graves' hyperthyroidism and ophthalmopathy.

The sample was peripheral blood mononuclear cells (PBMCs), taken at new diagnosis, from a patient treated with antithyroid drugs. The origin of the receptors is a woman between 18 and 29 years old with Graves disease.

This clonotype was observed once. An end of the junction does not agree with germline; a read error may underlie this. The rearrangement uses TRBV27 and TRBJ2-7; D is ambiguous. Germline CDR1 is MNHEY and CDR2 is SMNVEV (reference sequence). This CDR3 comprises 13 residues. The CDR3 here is CASSLSSSYEEYF. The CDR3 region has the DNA TGTGCCAGCAGTTTATCGAGCTCCTACGAGGAGTACTTC.

The CDR3 nucleotides read TGTGCCAGCAGCCAGGGGGGACTTTACGAGCAGTACTTC. Translated, it gives CASSQGGLYEQYF. The chain combines TRBV7-3 with TRBJ2-7, with a possible D match to TRBD1 (7 bases). V dropped 5 bases and J dropped 4 bases, with 12 bases sitting between them. CDR3 size: 13 residues. The germline gives CDR1 SGHTA, CDR2 FQGTGA.

CDR3 region: CSASVSGGVIETQYF. CDR3 DNA: TGCAGTGCTAGTGTGTCGGGAGGGGTCATTGAGACCCAGTACTTC. The chain links TRBV20-1 to TRBJ2-5; 8 bases are shared with TRBD2. The CDR3 loop spans 15 amino acids. Losses at the gene ends were 3 bases for V and 5 bases for J; bases not matched to a gene: 11. Germline V lookup: CDR1 DFQATT, CDR2 SNEGSKA (reference sequence).

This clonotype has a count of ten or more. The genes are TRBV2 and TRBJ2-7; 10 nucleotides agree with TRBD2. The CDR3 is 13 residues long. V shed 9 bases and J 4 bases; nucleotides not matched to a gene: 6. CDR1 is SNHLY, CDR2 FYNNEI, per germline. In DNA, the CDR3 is TGTGCCAGAGGGGTAGCGGGAGGTTACGAGCAGTACTTC. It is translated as CARGVAGGYEQYF.

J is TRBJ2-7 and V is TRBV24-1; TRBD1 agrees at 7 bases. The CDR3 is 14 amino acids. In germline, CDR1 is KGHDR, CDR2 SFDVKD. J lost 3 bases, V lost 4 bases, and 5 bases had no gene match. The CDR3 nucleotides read TGTGCCACCAGTGAAGGACGGGACAGCTACGAGCAGTACTTC. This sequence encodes CATSEGRDSYEQYF.

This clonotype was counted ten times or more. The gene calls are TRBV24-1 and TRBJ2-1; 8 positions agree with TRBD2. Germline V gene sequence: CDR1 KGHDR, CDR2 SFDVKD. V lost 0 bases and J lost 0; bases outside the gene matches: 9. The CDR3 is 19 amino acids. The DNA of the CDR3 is TGTGCCACCAGTGATTTGGGCAGCGGGAGTTCCCGCTCCTACAATGAGCAGTTCTTC. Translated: CATSDLGSGSSRSYNEQFF.

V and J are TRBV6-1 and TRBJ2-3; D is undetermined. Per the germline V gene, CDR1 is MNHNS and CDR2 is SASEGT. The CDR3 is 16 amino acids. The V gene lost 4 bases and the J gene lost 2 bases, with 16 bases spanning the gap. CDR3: CASSGVSRPATDTQYF. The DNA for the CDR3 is TGTGCCAGCAGTGGGGTCTCACGGCCAGCCACAGATACGCAGTATTTT.